Following are 31 T cell receptor beta chains from one sample sequenced in a study of T cells in Graves' hyperthyroidism and ophthalmopathy. The CDR3 regions of TCR beta were amplified from RNA transcripts. The HTBI primer set was used in a first-round RT-PCR of the TCR CDR3. One entry per CDR3 protein results from TCRdb running MiXCR on the multiplex PCR reads. The table has hundreds of thousands of distinct CDR3 sequences, approximately 15% seen once; the top ten hold just over 55%. Sequenced sample: blood. The receptor source for this set is a woman aged 55-69 years with Graves' ophthalmopathy.

This clonotype was counted a few times. This chain links TRBV6-1 with TRBJ2-7; 8 bases align to TRBD1. There are 15 residues in the CDR3. CDR1 and CDR2 (germline): MNHNS, SASEGT. The ends lost 3 bases at V and 2 bases at J; junction bases unmatched: 6. CDR3 amino acids: CASSDRTGSPYEQYF. CDR3 nucleotide sequence: TGTGCCAGCAGTGACCGGACAGGGAGCCCCTACGAGCAGTACTTC.

The sample holds a few counts of this clonotype. This chain joins TRBV19 and TRBJ2-5, with D perhaps TRBD1 or TRBD2 (5 bases each). The germline gives CDR1 LNHDA, CDR2 SQIVND (reference sequence). The CDR3 has 16 amino acids. V was trimmed by 5 bases and J by 2 bases, leaving 18 bases between them. In nucleotides, the CDR3 is TGTGCCAGTAGTGTCCTTTCCGAGGGGCGTCAAGAGACCCAGTACTTC. Translated: CASSVLSEGRQETQYF.

The chain has TRBV11-2 and TRBJ2-7; 8 nucleotides align to TRBD1. V lost 2 bases to trimming and J lost 7 bases; unmatched junction nucleotides: 10. The CDR3 is 15 amino acids. The germline CDR1 and CDR2 sequences are SGHAT and FQNNGV. DNA of the CDR3: TGTGCCAGCAGCTTAACTACAGGGGGTTACGGGGAGCAGTACTTC. This gives the protein CASSLTTGGYGEQYF. The entire variable domain, with the rest obtained from reference TRBV11-2 and TRBJ2-7, is as follows: EAGVAQSPRYKIIEKRQSVAFWCNPISGHATLYWYQQILGQGPKLLIQFQNNGVVDDSQLPKDRFSAERLKGVDSTLKIQPAKLEDSAVYLCASSLTTGGYGEQYFGPGTRLTVT.

This clonotype was detected many times. The genes are TRBV19 and TRBJ1-2; 8 nucleotides agree with TRBD1. The V gene end was trimmed by 5 bases and the J gene end by 8 bases; junction bases not matched to a gene: 7. CDR1 LNHDA and CDR2 SQIVND come from the germline V gene (reference sequence). There are 13 residues in the CDR3. The CDR3 reads CASSPTGAGGYTF. CDR3 coding DNA: TGTGCCAGTAGTCCGACAGGGGCGGGCGGCTACACCTTC. The variable domain in full, with the rest retrieved from reference TRBV19 and TRBJ1-2, is DGGITQSPKYLFRKEGQNVTLSCEQNLNHDAMYWYRQDPGQGLRLIYYSQIVNDFQKGDIAEGYSVSREKKESFPLTVTSAQKNPTAFYLCASSPTGAGGYTFGSGTRLTVV.

For this clonotype: A much larger clone differs from this one at a single base, so this may be a read error. J is TRBJ2-7 and V is TRBV5-1; 10 bases align to TRBD2. CDR1 SGHRS and CDR2 YFSETQ come from the germline V gene. Trimming at V came to 0 bases and at J to 3 bases, leaving 3 bases not matched to a gene. The CDR3 is made up of 15 amino acids. The CDR3 region is CASSLGASGGYEQYF. CDR3 nucleotides: TGCGCCAGCAGCTTGGGGGCTAGCGGGGGCTACGAGCAGTACTTC.

The chain uses TRBV6-2 or TRBV6-3 and TRBJ2-4, with D possibly being TRBD1 (6 bases). Between the trimmed V and J ends, which lost 6 bases and 9 bases, there was a span of 18 bases. The germline V gene encodes CDR1 MNHEY and CDR2 SVGEGT. The CDR3 runs to 14 residues. For the CDR3, the DNA is TGTGCCAGCAGCCCGACAGGTTTTGAGGCCATTCAGTACTTC. This gives the protein CASSPTGFEAIQYF.

V is TRBV7-8 and J is TRBJ1-4, with D maybe TRBD1 (6 bases). V was trimmed by 5 bases and J by 2 bases, leaving 18 bases between them. Germline V gene sequence: CDR1 SGHVS, CDR2 FQNEAQ. The CDR3 consists of 17 residues. DNA for the CDR3: TGTGCCAGCAGCCTCGGGACAATAGGGATGACTAATGAAAAACTGTTTTTT. It is translated as CASSLGTIGMTNEKLFF. The entire variable domain, with the rest obtained from reference TRBV7-8 and TRBJ1-4, is as follows: GAGVSQSPRYKVAKRGQDVALRCDPISGHVSLFWYQQALGQGPEFLTYFQNEAQLDKSGLPSDRFFAERPEGSVSTLKIQRTQQEDSAVYLCASSLGTIGMTNEKLFFGSGTQLSVL.

At least ten counts were recorded for this clonotype. The chain joins TRBV10-3 to TRBJ2-4; 7 nucleotides match TRBD1. The germline V gene encodes CDR1 ENHRY and CDR2 SYGVKD. The CDR3 spans 15 residues. J gave up 8 bases and V 4 bases, and 11 bases lay outside the gene matches. The CDR3 region has the DNA TGTGCCATCAGTGTCCGGGACAGAGATATTGACATTCAGTACTTC. Protein product: CAISVRDRDIDIQYF.

This rearrangement joins TRBV5-1 to TRBJ2-7; TRBD1 agrees at 7 bases. The CDR3 has 14 residues. Germline V CDR1 and CDR2: SGHRS, YFSETQ. V lost 2 bases to trimming and J lost 4 bases; unmatched junction nucleotides: 6. In DNA, the CDR3 is TGCGCCAGCAGCTTTCCGGGACAGCCTTACGAGCAGTACTTC. Translation gives CASSFPGQPYEQYF.

This clonotype was seen a few times. This sequence joins TRBV10-2 and TRBJ1-1; no clear D gene. Per germline, CDR1 WSHSY and CDR2 SAAADI. V was trimmed by 2 bases and J by 7 bases, leaving 5 bases between them. This CDR3 has 11 amino acids. In nucleotides, the CDR3 is TGCGCCAGCAGTGAGGGGGTTGAAGCTTTCTTT. Protein: CASSEGVEAFF.

This rearrangement joins TRBV20-1 to TRBJ2-7; 8 nucleotides align to TRBD2. Looked up from germline, CDR1 is DFQATT and CDR2 is SNEGSKA (reference sequence). CDR3 length: 15 amino acids. V shed 2 bases and J 3 bases; nucleotides not matched to a gene: 9. CDR3 DNA: TGCAGTGCTAGACCCAACCTAGCGGGCTACTACGAGCAGTACTTC. This gives the protein CSARPNLAGYYEQYF.

In this sample, this clonotype turned up many times. The chain recombines TRBV18 with TRBJ2-7; TRBD1 aligns across 10 bases. Germline V lookup: CDR1 KGHSH, CDR2 LQKENI. The CDR3 loop spans 14 amino acids. V lost 3 bases, J lost 5 bases, and 4 bases stayed unmatched. CDR3 DNA sequence: TGTGCCAGCTCACCGGGGACAGGGGACAACGAGCAGTACTTC. It codes for CASSPGTGDNEQYF.

This clonotype was detected a few times. The chain's CDR3 is CASSSPSQGAGYTF. CDR3 nucleotide sequence: TGTGCCAGCAGTTCCCCATCACAGGGGGCCGGCTACACCTTC. The chain recombines TRBV28 with TRBJ1-2, with TRBD1 matching over 9 bases. Germline V gives CDR1 MDHEN, CDR2 SYDVKM. With V trimmed by 4 bases and J by 8 bases, 8 bases remained unmatched. The CDR3 totals 14 residues.

This clonotype was seen many times. The chain recombines TRBV5-5 with TRBJ1-2, with TRBD1 as a possible D gene (5 bases). CDR3 length equals 14 residues. Trimming removed 0 bases at V and 3 bases at J, with 9 bases between. Germline CDR1 is SGHKS and CDR2 is YYEKEE (reference sequence). The CDR3 protein is CASSLAWGDYGYTF. The CDR3 nucleotides read TGTGCCAGCAGCTTGGCCTGGGGGGACTATGGCTACACCTTC.

The CDR3 coding sequence is TGTGCCTGGGCCTCAGGGGCAAGTGTTTATGGGCAGTTCTTC. It translates to CAWASGASVYGQFF. The chain combines TRBV30 with TRBJ2-1; TRBD1 is a possible D gene (6 bases). With 5 bases removed from V and 12 bases from J, the gap between germline ends came to 23 bases. Germline lookup yields CDR1 GTSNPN and CDR2 SVGIG (reference sequence). The CDR3 is 14 residues long.

This sequence joins TRBV28 and TRBJ1-5; no firm D call. CDR3 size: 18 residues. Deletions cut 3 bases from V and 0 bases from J, with 18 bases between. Germline V gene lookup returns CDR1 MDHEN and CDR2 SYDVKM. CDR3: CASSFRDVSLYSNQPQHF. The CDR3 DNA is TGTGCCAGCAGTTTCCGAGACGTGAGCCTTTATAGCAATCAGCCCCAGCATTTT.

This clonotype was seen more than once but under ten times. The CDR3 sequence: CASSSSPGRVGGYTF. CDR3 nucleotides: TGTGCCAGCAGTTCGTCCCCCGGGAGGGTGGGTGGCTACACCTTC. The genes are TRBV28 and TRBJ1-2; no clear D gene. Trimming stripped 4 bases from V and 7 bases from J, with 19 bases between. Per the germline V gene, CDR1 is MDHEN and CDR2 is SYDVKM. CDR3 size: 15 residues.

The rearrangement links TRBV18 to TRBJ1-1, with D possibly TRBD1 on 5 matching bases. With 2 bases removed from V and 5 bases from J, the gap between germline ends came to 12 bases. The CDR3 contains 14 residues. Germline V gene data show CDR1 as KGHSH and CDR2 as LQKENI. CDR3 sequence (DNA): TGTGCCAGCTCACCATACGCAGGGACGACTGAAGCTTTCTTT. Amino acids: CASSPYAGTTEAFF.

The sample holds many counts of this clonotype. The J gene is TRBJ1-2, the V gene TRBV5-1; D ambiguous. Germline CDR1 reads SGHRS; CDR2 reads YFSETQ. Trimming cost V 7 bases and J 2 bases, with 15 bases left between them. The CDR3 consists of 14 residues. The CDR3 coding sequence is TGCGCCAGCCGCCCTCAGACCTCAAACTATGGCTACACCTTC. It encodes CASRPQTSNYGYTF. Full variable domain (outside the CDR3, taken from reference TRBV5-1 and TRBJ1-2): KAGVTQTPRYLIKTRGQQVTLSCSPISGHRSVSWYQQTPGQGLQFLFEYFSETQRNKGNFPGRFSGRQFSNSRSEMNVSTLELGDSALYLCASRPQTSNYGYTFGSGTRLTVV.

The chain employs TRBV10-3 and TRBJ1-5; 7 bases agree with TRBD1. The CDR3 length is 13 residues. The germline CDR1 and CDR2 sequences are ENHRY and SYGVKD. The trim removed 6 bases at V and 3 bases at J, leaving 2 bases unmatched. The CDR3 is CAIRGQSNQPQHF. The DNA for the CDR3 is TGTGCCATCAGGGGACAGTCCAATCAGCCCCAGCATTTT.

This clonotype was recorded at least ten times. The CDR3 DNA is TGTGCCAGCAGCCAAGATGGTCGAAACACCATATATTTT. It specifies CASSQDGRNTIYF. The chain links TRBV4-2 to TRBJ1-3; D gene uncertain. With 0 bases removed from V and 5 bases from J, the gap between germline ends came to 5 bases. Germline values: CDR1 LGHNA, CDR2 YNFKEQ. The CDR3 consists of 13 residues.

This clonotype occurred a few times. The chain employs TRBV19 and TRBJ1-1; D is uncertain. CDR1 and CDR2 (germline): LNHDA, SQIVND (reference sequence). The V end lost 5 bases, the J end lost 3 bases, and 16 bases lay between the germline ends. This CDR3 has 15 residues. The CDR3 loop is CASSSFSTGDTEAFF. The CDR3 DNA reads TGTGCCAGTAGTTCTTTCTCCACTGGGGACACTGAAGCTTTCTTT.

This clonotype came up many times. CDR3 bases: TGTGCCAGCAGCCCGGGGCGCGGGGGATTTTTTGGAAACACCATATATTTT. This translates into CASSPGRGGFFGNTIYF. The chain carries TRBV11-2 and TRBJ1-3, with D tentatively TRBD1 (5 bases). In germline, CDR1 is SGHAT, CDR2 FQNNGV. The CDR3 runs to 17 residues. V lost 5 bases to trimming and J lost 3 bases, with 20 bases between them. Complete variable domain (other parts from reference TRBV11-2 and TRBJ1-3): EAGVAQSPRYKIIEKRQSVAFWCNPISGHATLYWYQQILGQGPKLLIQFQNNGVVDDSQLPKDRFSAERLKGVDSTLKIQPAKLEDSAVYLCASSPGRGGFFGNTIYFGEGSWLTVV.

This chain links TRBV27 with TRBJ2-7, with TRBD1 matching over 8 bases. The junction had 8 bases not matched to a gene; V was cut back by 3 bases and J by 4 bases. The CDR3 spans 15 residues. The V gene's germline CDR1 is MNHEY and CDR2 SMNVEV (reference sequence). DNA of the CDR3: TGTGCCAGCAGTTTTGCCCAGGGGGCTGTATACGAGCAGTACTTC. This translates into CASSFAQGAVYEQYF.

The genes are TRBV7-2 and TRBJ1-3, with 10 nucleotides matching TRBD1. CDR1 and CDR2 (germline): SGHTA, FQGNSA. This CDR3 contains 16 residues. V lost 5 bases to trimming and J lost 2 bases; unmatched junction nucleotides: 6. The CDR3 here is CASSPLTGGTGNTIYF. In nucleotides, the CDR3 is TGTGCCAGCAGCCCCTTGACAGGGGGCACTGGAAACACCATATATTTT.

This clonotype was detected only a few times. The rearrangement links TRBV28 to TRBJ1-1, with D uncertain. The CDR3 is made up of 14 amino acids. Trimming took off 7 bases at V and 3 bases at J, with 15 bases between the two ends. Germline loops: CDR1 MDHEN, CDR2 SYDVKM. The CDR3 DNA follows: TGTGCCAGCATCTTAGGAGGTTTCGACACTGAAGCTTTCTTT. It specifies CASILGGFDTEAFF.

Points on this clonotype: A read error may explain this, as a much larger clone is one base away. The CDR3 coding sequence is TGTGCCAGCAGCCCCCTCGTTGGTATGAGCACAGGCGGCTACACCTTC. Translating gives CASSPLVGMSTGGYTF. This chain joins TRBV12-3 or TRBV12-4 and TRBJ1-2; TRBD1 is a possible D gene (5 bases). Trimming stripped 6 bases from V and 8 bases from J, with 25 bases between. CDR3 length: 16 amino acids.

This clonotype was detected a few times. Since a much larger clone is just one base distant, this may be a read error. The chain uses TRBV25-1 and TRBJ2-3; TRBD1 matches at 7 bases. The germline V gene encodes CDR1 MGHDK and CDR2 SYGVNS. The CDR3 contains 14 residues. The CDR3 here is CTSSVTGVADTQYF. The CDR3 bases are TGTACCAGCAGTGTAACAGGGGTGGCAGATACGCAGTATTTT.

This clonotype was seen a few times. Germline is not matched at one junction end, which may reflect a read error. V is TRBV12-3 or TRBV12-4 and J is TRBJ2-1; 9 nucleotides agree with TRBD1. The CDR3 consists of 16 residues. CDR3 nucleotides: TGTGCCAGCAACCGCCAGGACAGGGGTTCCTGCAATGAGCAGTTCTTC. Translating gives CASNRQDRGSCNEQFF.

Note on this clonotype: A clone one base away is much larger, so this may be a read error. In DNA, the CDR3 is TGTGCCGGCAGAGCGGCCGGGGGCCAAGAGACCCAGTACTTC. Protein product: CAGRAAGGQETQYF. The chain employs TRBV27 and TRBJ2-5, with a possible D match to TRBD2 (6 bases). Germline-derived CDR1 and CDR2 are MNHEY and SMNVEV (reference sequence). The CDR3 runs 14 residues.

The chain carries TRBV20-1 and TRBJ2-1; 14 nucleotides line up with TRBD2. Looked up from germline, CDR1 is DFQATT and CDR2 is SNEGSKA (reference sequence). The CDR3 sequence is 15 residues long. V shed 4 bases, J shed 6 bases, and the junction held 5 bases outside the gene matches. CDR3 loop: CSAIGTSGRPNEQFF. CDR3 nucleotide sequence: TGCAGTGCTATTGGGACTAGCGGGAGACCCAATGAGCAGTTCTTC.